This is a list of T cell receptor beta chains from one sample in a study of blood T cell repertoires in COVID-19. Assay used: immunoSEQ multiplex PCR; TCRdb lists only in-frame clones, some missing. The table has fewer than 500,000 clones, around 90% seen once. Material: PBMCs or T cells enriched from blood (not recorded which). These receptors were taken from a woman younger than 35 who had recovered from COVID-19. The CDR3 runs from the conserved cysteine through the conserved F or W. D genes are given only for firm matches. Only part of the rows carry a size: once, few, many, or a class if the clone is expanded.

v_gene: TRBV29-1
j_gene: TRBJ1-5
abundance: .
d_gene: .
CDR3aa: CSVGGSDQPQHF
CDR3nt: TGCAGCGTTGGAGGAAGTGATCAGCCCCAGCATTTT

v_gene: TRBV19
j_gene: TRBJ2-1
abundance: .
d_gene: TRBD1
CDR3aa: CASSPDRRDYNEQFF
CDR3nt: TGTGCCAGTAGTCCGGACAGGAGAGATTACAATGAGCAGTTCTTC

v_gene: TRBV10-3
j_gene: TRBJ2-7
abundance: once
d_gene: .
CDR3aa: CATSPDTAFAEQYF
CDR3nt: TGTGCCACGTCTCCGGACACGGCATTCGCCGAGCAGTACTTC

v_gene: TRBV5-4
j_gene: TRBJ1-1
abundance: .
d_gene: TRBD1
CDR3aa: CASSRDRGIAFF
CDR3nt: TGTGCCAGCAGCCGGGACAGGGGTATAGCTTTCTTT

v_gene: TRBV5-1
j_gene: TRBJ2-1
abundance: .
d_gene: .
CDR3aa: CASSLSTGDNEQFF
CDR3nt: TGCGCCAGCAGCCTCTCGACCGGGGACAATGAGCAGTTCTTC

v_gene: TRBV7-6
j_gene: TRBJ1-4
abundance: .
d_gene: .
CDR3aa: CASSLYTGPKNEKLFF
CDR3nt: TGTGCCAGCAGCTTATATACAGGCCCAAAAAATGAAAAACTGTTTTTT

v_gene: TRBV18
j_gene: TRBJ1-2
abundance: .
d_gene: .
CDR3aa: CASSPPNGMYYGYTF
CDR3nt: TGTGCCAGCTCACCACCAAACGGGATGTACTATGGCTACACCTTC

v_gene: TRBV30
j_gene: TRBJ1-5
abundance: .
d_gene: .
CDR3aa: CAWSYEENQPQHF
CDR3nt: TGTGCCTGGAGTTACGAGGAGAATCAGCCCCAGCATTTT

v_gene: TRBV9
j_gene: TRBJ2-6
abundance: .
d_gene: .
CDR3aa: CASSVGRWPSGANVLTF
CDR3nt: TGTGCCAGCAGCGTAGGCAGGTGGCCCTCTGGGGCCAACGTCCTGACTTTC

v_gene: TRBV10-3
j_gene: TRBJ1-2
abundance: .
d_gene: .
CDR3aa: CASREAQAGNDGYTF
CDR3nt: TGTGCCTCTAGGGAGGCGCAGGCCGGGAACGATGGCTACACCTTC

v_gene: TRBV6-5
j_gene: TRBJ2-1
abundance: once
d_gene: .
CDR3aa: CASNIRGNNEQFF
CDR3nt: TGTGCCAGCAACATAAGAGGGAACAATGAGCAGTTCTTC

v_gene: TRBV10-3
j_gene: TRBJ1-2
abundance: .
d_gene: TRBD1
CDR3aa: CAITDRTGGKNYGYTF
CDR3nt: TGTGCCATCACCGATAGGACAGGGGGGAAAAACTATGGCTACACCTTC

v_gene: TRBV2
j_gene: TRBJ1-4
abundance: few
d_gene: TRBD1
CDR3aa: CASSGGTGQGDEKLFF
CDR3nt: TGTGCCAGCTCTGGGGGGACAGGACAGGGGGATGAAAAACTGTTTTTT

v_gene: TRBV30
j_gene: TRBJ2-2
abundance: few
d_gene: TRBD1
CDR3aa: CAWETGGDTGELFF
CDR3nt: TGTGCCTGGGAGACAGGGGGCGATACCGGGGAGCTGTTTTTT

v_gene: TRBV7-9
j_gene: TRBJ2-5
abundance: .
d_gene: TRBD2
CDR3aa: CASSFTTSGAETQYF
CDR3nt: TGTGCCAGCAGCTTCACTACTAGCGGAGCGGAGACCCAGTACTTC

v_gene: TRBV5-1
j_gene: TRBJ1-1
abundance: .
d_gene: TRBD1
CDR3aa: CASSLEQGRTEAFF
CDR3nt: TGCGCCAGCAGCTTGGAACAGGGGCGCACTGAAGCTTTCTTT

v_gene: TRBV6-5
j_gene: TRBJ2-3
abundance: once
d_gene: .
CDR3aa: CASSRLGGTDTQYF
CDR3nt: TGTGCCAGCAGTCGACTGGGGGGTACAGATACGCAGTATTTT

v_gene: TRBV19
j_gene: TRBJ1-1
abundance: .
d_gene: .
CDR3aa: CASLQGNTEAFF
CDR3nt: TGTGCCAGTTTACAGGGGAACACTGAAGCTTTCTTT

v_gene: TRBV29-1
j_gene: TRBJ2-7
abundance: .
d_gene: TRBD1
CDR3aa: CSGTDRITYEQYF
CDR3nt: TGCAGCGGAACGGACAGGATTACCTACGAGCAGTACTTC

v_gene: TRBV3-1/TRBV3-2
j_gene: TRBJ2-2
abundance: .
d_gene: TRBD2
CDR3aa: CASSQDAKRGGWTGELFF
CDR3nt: TGTGCCAGCAGCCAAGACGCGAAGCGGGGGGGCTGGACCGGGGAGCTGTTTTTT

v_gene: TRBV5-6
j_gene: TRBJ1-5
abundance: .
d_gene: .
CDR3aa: CASNYRQGNQPQHF
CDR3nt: TGTGCCAGCAACTATAGACAGGGCAATCAGCCCCAGCATTTT

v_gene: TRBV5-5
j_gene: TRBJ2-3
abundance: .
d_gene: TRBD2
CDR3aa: CASSPVAGETQYF
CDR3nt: TGTGCCAGCAGCCCTGTGGCGGGGGAGACGCAGTATTTT

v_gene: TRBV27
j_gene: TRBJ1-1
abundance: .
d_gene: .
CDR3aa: CASSLRSGGIVDTEAFF
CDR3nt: TGTGCCAGCAGTTTGCGAAGTGGGGGGATAGTGGACACTGAAGCTTTCTTT

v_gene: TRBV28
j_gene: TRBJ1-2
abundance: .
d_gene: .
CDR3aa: CASSSRWSGYTF
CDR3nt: TGTGCCAGCAGTTCCCGGTGGTCTGGCTACACCTTC

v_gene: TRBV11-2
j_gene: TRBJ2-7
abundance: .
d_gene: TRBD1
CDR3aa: CASSPTARQGDYEQYF
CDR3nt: TGTGCCAGCAGCCCCACCGCCCGACAGGGGGACTACGAGCAGTACTTC

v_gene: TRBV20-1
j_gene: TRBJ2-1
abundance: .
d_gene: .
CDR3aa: CSASRLVDEQFF
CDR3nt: TGCAGTGCTAGTCGACTAGTCGATGAGCAGTTCTTC

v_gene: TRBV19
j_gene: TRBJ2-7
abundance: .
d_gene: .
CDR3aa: CASSITEGSSYEQYF
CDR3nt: TGTGCCAGTAGTATCACTGAAGGGAGCTCCTACGAGCAGTACTTC

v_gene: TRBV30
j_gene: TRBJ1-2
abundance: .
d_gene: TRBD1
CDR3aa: CAWARDSYGYTF
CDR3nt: TGTGCCTGGGCCCGGGACAGCTATGGCTACACCTTC

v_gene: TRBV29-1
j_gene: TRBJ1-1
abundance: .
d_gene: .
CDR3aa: CSAGGLGGPGAEAFF
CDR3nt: TGCAGCGCCGGGGGATTGGGGGGACCTGGAGCTGAAGCTTTCTTT

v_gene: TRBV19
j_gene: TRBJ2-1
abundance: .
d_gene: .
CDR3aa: CASSMEREREQFF
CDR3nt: TGTGCCAGTAGTATGGAACGGGAGCGTGAGCAGTTCTTC

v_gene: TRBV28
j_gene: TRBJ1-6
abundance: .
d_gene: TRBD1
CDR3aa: CASTGTGVNSPLHF
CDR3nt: TGTGCCAGCACCGGGACAGGGGTTAATTCACCCCTCCACTTT

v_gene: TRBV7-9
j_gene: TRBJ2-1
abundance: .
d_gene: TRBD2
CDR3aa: CASSRGTTGNEQFF
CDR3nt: TGTGCCAGCAGCCGCGGGACTACCGGCAATGAGCAGTTCTTC

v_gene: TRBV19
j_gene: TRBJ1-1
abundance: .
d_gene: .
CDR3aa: CASSRGLSMNTEAFF
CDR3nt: TGTGCCAGTAGTAGGGGACTATCCATGAACACTGAAGCTTTCTTT